This T cell receptor beta chain derives from a study of radiation and T cells in renal cell carcinoma (TCRdb year 2020). Notes on the research overall: The samples were obtained from a clinical trial, where primary renal cell carcinomas were treated with 15 Gy stereotactic body radiation therapy and then removed by nephrectomy 4 weeks afterward. TCR beta sequencing covered fewer than 60 samples in total, comprising some 25 tumors and around 27 peripheral blood samples. Across all 50 or so samples, 3.8 million or so unique CDR3 nucleotide sequences encoding over 2.5 million unique CDR3 amino acid sequences were identified.

Sample time point, as interpreted from the label and publication: baseline pretreatment blood. Sample treatment or condition, as interpreted from the label and publication: 15 Gy SBRT to primary tumor, nephrectomy 4 weeks later. To follow tumor-enriched clonotypes, serial peripheral blood was collected from radiation-treated patients at baseline and at 2 weeks and 4 weeks after SBRT. Every patient had renal cell carcinoma of clear cell pathology. The QIAamp DNA Blood Mini Kit (Qiagen) was used to prepare genomic DNA for TCR sequencing. Only samples passing all quality control checks were included in the analyses. On this clone: It lacks a known antigen. The sample holds no much larger clone one base away, and base qualities are not on file.

TCR beta libraries were generated from genomic DNA with the immunoSEQ kit, following the manufacturer's recommendations. For library preparation, a first multiplex PCR was performed with proprietary primers, followed by a second PCR in which unique barcodes were added, and bead cleanups were performed after each round. A positive control reaction and a negative control reaction, both provided in the kit, were run with every batch of samples. The final libraries were assessed on an Agilent 4200 TapeStation D1000 ScreenTape, pooled by volume, and quantified by qPCR. Sequencing was performed on an Illumina NextSeq500 using a MidOutput 150-cycle cartridge, with 156 Read1 cycles, 15 Index1 cycles, and the kit custom primers. The pooled library was loaded at around 1.1 pM with an approximately 21% PhiX control spike-in. The study's processing was this. Vendor-processed data were analyzed in R, and a clonotype was defined as all T cells sharing the same CDR3 nucleotide sequence. For clone abundance analyses, frequencies were normalized to the 10,000 most abundant clones in each sample. Public T cell clones, which averaged fewer than five per sample, were excluded before analysis. An abundance difference of at least 32-fold between compartments was the criterion for calling clonotypes tumor-enriched or baseline blood-enriched. A beta-binomial differential abundance model was used to identify clonotypes that expanded or contracted between blood time points. The Baroni-Urbani and Buser coefficient was used to measure tumor-blood repertoire similarity, and groups were compared with two-tailed Wilcoxon tests in R. TCRdb stores this immuneACCESS table with in-frame sequences only. Part of the clones is absent; in the studies checked, under half of the shortfall reflects unresolved V genes, and no reason is known for the rest. Clone size and V and J calls were adopted from that table, with D and trimming inferred from the DNA. The sample records more than 140,000 clones, over 65% of which are singletons. Approximately 22% of the sample rests with the top ten.

Summary of the overall study and its limitations: Because pretreatment tumor biopsies were not available, the baseline intratumoral presence of clonotypes could not be determined. Tracking of blood repertoire dynamics stopped at about 4 weeks after treatment, with no follow-up past that point. An increase in top tumor clonotypes in blood was observed from baseline to 2 weeks post-radiation, followed by contraction by 4 weeks, which was taken to suggest transient expansion of tumor-resident clones. With a single-armed trial design, the study had no way to address how radiation dose or scheduling affects the TCR repertoire.

This sequence originates from a woman in her forties or fifties with renal cell carcinoma. The material was blood, obtained from a patient whose treatment included radiotherapy and nephrectomy.

The CDR3 region has the sequence CASSYSSYRSTDTQYF. The nucleotide sequence is given as TGTGCCAGCAGTTACTCGAGCTACCGGAGCACAGATACGCAGTATTTT. The rearranged chain carries TRBV6-5 and TRBJ2-3; the D gene is unclear. Per the germline V gene, MNHEY is the CDR1 and SVGAGI is the CDR2. The cysteine opens and the phenylalanine closes a CDR3 of 16 amino acids. Only the CDR3 DNA stays, 48 bases, in frame from base 1. V sheds 0 bases and J sheds 0 bases, leaving 10 bases between their ends.